This T cell receptor (beta chain) was captured by sequencing in a study of Ad26.COV2.S vaccination and SARS-CoV-2 variants. Findings and caveats of the study: Marked by substantial breadth, spike-specific CD8+ and CD4+ T cell responses were reportedly seen after vaccination.

Noted treatment: 15 to 20 received Ad26.COV2.S at low or high dose, single or two shots; 5 received placebo; per-sample allocation not given. Sampling occurred on day 63 after the first vaccine or placebo injection. A word on this clone: Its target is unknown.

The data were produced by immunoSEQ multiplex PCR, yet TCRdb's version contains in-frame clones alone and is incomplete. This sample has about 480,000 clones; around 88% occur once, and the top ten carry around 13%. The length of the CDR3 is 14 residues. Germline CDR1 is SGHNT and CDR2 is YENEEA. Trimming took 2 bases from V and 4 from J, leaving 10 bases between them. The sample in question was peripheral blood, obtained in a trial of Ad26.COV2.S vaccine versus placebo. The clonotype was recovered from a person between 18 and 59 years old who received the Ad26.COV2.S COVID-19 vaccine or a placebo. V gene TRBV11-3 combines with J gene TRBJ2-3; no definite D call. CDR3 nucleotides: TGTGCCAGCAGCTTAAACGCATTGGCAGATACGCAGTATTTT. Amino acids: CASSLNALADTQYF.